Presented here are 14 T cell receptor beta chains from one specimen sequenced in a study of T cell changes during pregnancy in multiple sclerosis. Measured with immunoSEQ multiplex PCR; TCRdb has only the in-frame clones, and not every one. The sample shows some 70,000 clones, roughly 90% of them seen only once. The material was peripheral blood, obtained after pregnancy. The receptors were gathered from a female donor in good health, enrolled as a control in a pregnancy study.

The gene calls are TRBV19 and TRBJ2-3; 8 nucleotides align to TRBD2. Germline trimming cut 3 bases from V and 4 bases from J; bases unmatched to any gene: 9. The CDR3 length is 16 residues. The V gene's germline CDR1 is LNHDA and CDR2 SQIVND (reference sequence). The CDR3 sequence: CASSIRARGGADTQYF. CDR3 in DNA: TGTGCCAGTAGTATCAGGGCCCGGGGGGGCGCAGATACGCAGTATTTT.

The chain uses TRBV6-5 and TRBJ1-1; TRBD1 agrees at 9 bases. Germline V CDR1 and CDR2: MNHEY, SVGAGI. Germline trimming cut 2 bases from V and 4 bases from J; bases unmatched to any gene: 2. There are 14 residues in the CDR3. The CDR3: CASSYDRGGTEAFF. The CDR3 DNA sequence: TGTGCCAGCAGTTACGACAGGGGGGGCACTGAAGCTTTCTTT.

This chain uses TRBV7-9 with TRBJ2-7, with no clear D. The CDR3 runs to 12 residues. The V end lost 5 bases, the J end lost 4 bases, and 9 bases lay between the germline ends. The germline gives CDR1 SEHNR, CDR2 FQNEAQ (reference sequence). CDR3 nucleotides: TGTGCCAGCAGCCCACTTATGTACGAGCAGTACTTC. Translating it yields CASSPLMYEQYF.

This clone has a single count. This sequence joins TRBV4-2 and TRBJ2-2; the D gene is possibly TRBD2 (6 bases). The CDR3 spans 15 residues. V was clipped by 0 bases and J by 4 bases, with 9 bases between them. Germline CDR1 reads LGHNA; CDR2 reads YNFKEQ. CDR3 coding DNA: TGTGCCAGCAGCCAAGAACTAGCACTCACCGGGGAGCTGTTTTTT. Translated: CASSQELALTGELFF.

The V gene is TRBV29-1, the J gene TRBJ2-2; D remains unclear. The CDR3 length is 13 residues. Germline V lookup: CDR1 SQVTM, CDR2 ANQGSEA. The V end was cut by 4 bases, the J end by 5 bases, with 11 bases between. The CDR3 spells CSVVYGGTGELFF. CDR3 bases: TGCAGCGTTGTTTACGGTGGTACCGGGGAGCTGTTTTTT.

The genes are TRBV6-1 and TRBJ2-2, with D unresolved. V was shortened by 7 bases and J by 0 bases, with 12 bases between the two germline ends. The CDR3 consists of 15 residues. The germline V gene encodes CDR1 MNHNS and CDR2 SASEGT. The CDR3 nucleotides read TGTGCCAGCAACAGAGCAAACTCGAACACCGGGGAGCTGTTTTTT. It specifies CASNRANSNTGELFF.

This rearrangement joins TRBV15 to TRBJ2-3; possibly TRBD2 for D (6 bases). V was shortened by 4 bases and J by 5 bases, with 16 bases between the two germline ends. The CDR3 length is 15 residues. Germline CDR1 LNHNV, CDR2 YYDKDF (reference sequence). The CDR3 DNA sequence: TGTGCCACCAGCATTCATGCGGGGAATGTAGATACGCAGTATTTT. Its protein product is CATSIHAGNVDTQYF.

The J gene is TRBJ1-1, the V gene TRBV10-1; no clear D. The CDR3 totals 13 residues. Between the trimmed V and J ends, which lost 3 bases and 0 bases, there was a span of 5 bases. Per the germline V gene, CDR1 is WNHNN and CDR2 is SYGVQD (reference sequence). The CDR3 is CASSESLNTEAFF. The CDR3 DNA follows: TGCGCCAGCAGTGAATCGTTGAACACTGAAGCTTTCTTT.

The rearrangement uses TRBV6-5 and TRBJ2-3; D is possibly TRBD2 (7 bases). V lost 3 bases and J lost 4, with 17 bases in between. The CDR3 loop spans 16 amino acids. Germline CDR1 MNHEY, CDR2 SVGAGI. Here the CDR3 DNA reads TGTGCCAGCAGTTATGGGGGGGCCTCGTTTGCAGATACGCAGTATTTT. Protein product: CASSYGGASFADTQYF.

The rearrangement joins TRBV5-1 to TRBJ1-4, with a possible D match to TRBD1 (6 bases). V lost 2 bases and J lost 7, with 12 bases in between. Germline V gives CDR1 SGHRS, CDR2 YFSETQ. CDR3 size: 14 residues. The CDR3 DNA sequence: TGCGCCAGCAGCTTCACAGGGACGGGTGAAAAACTGTTTTTT. It translates to CASSFTGTGEKLFF.

The genes are TRBV5-5 and TRBJ2-1; no clear D gene. This CDR3 is 15 amino acids long. The germline V and J ends were trimmed by 2 bases and 2 bases, with 11 bases remaining between them. Per the germline V gene, CDR1 is SGHKS and CDR2 is YYEKEE (reference sequence). CDR3 DNA sequence: TGTGCCAGCAGCTTATATAGCAACGCCTACAATGAGCAGTTCTTC. Its protein product is CASSLYSNAYNEQFF.

This clone was recorded a few times. The V gene is TRBV7-9, the J gene TRBJ1-1, with D maybe TRBD1 (6 bases). Germline V CDR1 and CDR2: SEHNR, FQNEAQ (reference sequence). The CDR3 loop spans 15 amino acids. The ends were cut back, 5 bases at V and 1 base at J, with 14 bases in the middle. As DNA, the CDR3 is TGTGCCAGCAGCCTAACAGGGATGAAGAACACTGAAGCTTTCTTT. This codes for CASSLTGMKNTEAFF.

The rearrangement links TRBV13 to TRBJ2-7; D is undetermined. This CDR3 has 15 residues. V shed 5 bases and J shed 4 bases, with 18 bases lying between them. Germline V gene lookup returns CDR1 PRHDT and CDR2 FYEKMQ (reference sequence). For the CDR3, the DNA is TGTGCCAGCAGCGCCTCAGGATACGCCGGATACGAGCAGTACTTC. Amino acids: CASSASGYAGYEQYF.

This sequence joins TRBV15 and TRBJ2-1; TRBD2 aligns across 7 bases. J lost 14 bases, V lost 7 bases, and 26 bases had no gene match. The CDR3 loop spans 17 amino acids. The germline V gene has CDR1 LNHNV and CDR2 YYDKDF (reference sequence). The CDR3 sequence: CATILARTQGGDSVKFF. In nucleotides, the CDR3 is TGTGCCACCATCTTAGCAAGGACGCAGGGAGGGGATAGTGTCAAGTTCTTC.